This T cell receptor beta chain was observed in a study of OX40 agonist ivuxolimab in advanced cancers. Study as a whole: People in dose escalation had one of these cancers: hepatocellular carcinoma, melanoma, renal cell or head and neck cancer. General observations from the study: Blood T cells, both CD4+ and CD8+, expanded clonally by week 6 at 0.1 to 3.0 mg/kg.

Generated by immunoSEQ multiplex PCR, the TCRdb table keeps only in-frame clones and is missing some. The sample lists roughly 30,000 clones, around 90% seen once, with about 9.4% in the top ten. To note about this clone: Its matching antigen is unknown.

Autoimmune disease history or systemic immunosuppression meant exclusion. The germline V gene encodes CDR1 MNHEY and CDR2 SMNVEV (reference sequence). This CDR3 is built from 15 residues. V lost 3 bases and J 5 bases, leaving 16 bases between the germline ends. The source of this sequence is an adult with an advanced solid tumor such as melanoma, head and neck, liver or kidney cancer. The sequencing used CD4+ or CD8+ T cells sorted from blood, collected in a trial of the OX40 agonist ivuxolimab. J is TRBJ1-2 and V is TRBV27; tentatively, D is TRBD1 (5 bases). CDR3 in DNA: TGTGCCAGCAGTTTCGACCCAGAAGCAGGGTATGGCTACACCTTC. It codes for CASSFDPEAGYGYTF.